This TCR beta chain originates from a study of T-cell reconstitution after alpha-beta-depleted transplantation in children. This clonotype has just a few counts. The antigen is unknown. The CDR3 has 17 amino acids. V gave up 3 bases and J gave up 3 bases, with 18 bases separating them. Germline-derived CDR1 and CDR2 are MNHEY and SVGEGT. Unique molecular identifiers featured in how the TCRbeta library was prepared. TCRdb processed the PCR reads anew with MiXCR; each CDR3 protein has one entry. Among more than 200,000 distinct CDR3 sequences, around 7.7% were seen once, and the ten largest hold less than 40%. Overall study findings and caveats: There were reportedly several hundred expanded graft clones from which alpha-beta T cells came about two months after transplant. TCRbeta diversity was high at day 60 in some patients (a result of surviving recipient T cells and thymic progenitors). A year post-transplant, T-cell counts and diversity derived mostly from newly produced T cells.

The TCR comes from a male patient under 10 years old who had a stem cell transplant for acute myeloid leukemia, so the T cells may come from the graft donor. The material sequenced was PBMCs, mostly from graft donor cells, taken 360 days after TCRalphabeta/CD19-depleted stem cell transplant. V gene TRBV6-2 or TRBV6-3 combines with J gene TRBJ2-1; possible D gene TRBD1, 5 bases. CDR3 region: CASSYGAANWGYNEQFF. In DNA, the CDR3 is TGTGCCAGCAGTTATGGGGCGGCCAACTGGGGCTACAATGAGCAGTTCTTC.